The 20 T cell receptor beta chains given below trace back to one sample, sequenced in a study of blood T cell repertoires in COVID-19. Using immunoSEQ multiplex PCR, the repertoire was profiled, and TCRdb retains in-frame clones only, with some absent. The table lists about 170,000 clones, about 80% of them singletons. Sequences were obtained from peripheral blood. The receptors derive from an older man with active or convalescent COVID-19.

The chain recombines TRBV5-1 with TRBJ2-5, with 9 bases matching TRBD1. The germline V gene encodes CDR1 SGHRS and CDR2 YFSETQ. V was pared by 2 bases and J by 4 bases, with 6 bases of the junction left unmatched. The CDR3 is 15 amino acids. This CDR3 reads CASSLTQGAGETQYF. CDR3 nucleotides: TGCGCCAGCAGCTTAACACAGGGGGCTGGAGAGACCCAGTACTTC.

This sequence joins TRBV6-5 and TRBJ1-5; tentative D call: TRBD1 (5 bases). The CDR3 runs 14 residues. Germline V CDR1 and CDR2: MNHEY, SVGAGI. Trimming removed 6 bases from V and 2 bases from J, with 11 bases in between. The CDR3 DNA reads as TGTGCCAGCAGCGCTACAGGAGGCAATCAGCCCCAGCATTTT. As protein: CASSATGGNQPQHF.

In this sample, this clone turned up a few times. The rearrangement uses TRBV7-9 and TRBJ1-5, with D possibly TRBD1 on 6 matching bases. This CDR3 comprises 15 residues. Per the germline V gene, CDR1 is SEHNR and CDR2 is FQNEAQ (reference sequence). V lost 2 bases, J lost 1 base, and 9 bases lay in between. DNA of the CDR3: TGTGCCAGCAGCTTAACAGGGATCAGCAATCAGCCCCAGCATTTT. It encodes CASSLTGISNQPQHF.

This chain uses TRBV7-9 with TRBJ1-4, with TRBD1 matching 9 bases. The CDR3 has 14 residues. In germline, CDR1 is SEHNR, CDR2 FQNEAQ (reference sequence). Trimming took 6 bases from V and 5 from J; bases not matched to a gene: 4. CDR3 loop: CASRIDRGNEKLFF. Here the CDR3 DNA reads TGTGCCAGCAGAATCGACAGGGGGAATGAAAAACTGTTTTTT.

The V gene is TRBV24-1, the J gene TRBJ2-5; 7 nucleotides align to TRBD1. CDR3 size: 14 residues. Unmatched junction bases numbered 8, after V lost 4 bases and J lost 7 bases. Germline CDR1 KGHDR, CDR2 SFDVKD. The CDR3 region has the DNA TGTGCCACCAGTGACCCCCGACAGGGAAGGACCCAGTACTTC. Translated, it gives CATSDPRQGRTQYF.

The V gene is TRBV18, the J gene TRBJ2-3; TRBD1 matches 7 bases. The germline gives CDR1 KGHSH, CDR2 LQKENI. The V segment lost 2 bases and the J segment 0 bases; nucleotides outside the gene matches: 5. The CDR3 sequence is 16 residues long. The chain's CDR3 is CASSPGQATSTDTQYF. The CDR3 coding sequence is TGTGCCAGCTCACCAGGACAGGCTACTAGCACAGATACGCAGTATTTT.

The gene calls are TRBV6-2 or TRBV6-3 and TRBJ1-5; tentative D call: TRBD1 (6 bases). The CDR3 is 14 residues long. Per germline, CDR1 MNHEY and CDR2 SVGEGT. The V end was cut by 4 bases, the J end by 3 bases, with 10 bases between. The CDR3 reads CASSSNRVNQPQHF. As DNA, the CDR3 is TGTGCCAGCAGTTCCAACAGGGTCAATCAGCCCCAGCATTTT.

This chain uses TRBV11-3 with TRBJ2-1, with TRBD1 as a possible D gene (6 bases). V was trimmed by 5 bases and J by 0 bases, leaving 14 bases between them. This CDR3 region has 16 residues. Germline-derived CDR1 and CDR2 are SGHNT and YENEEA. The chain's CDR3 is CASSQGRVPSYNEQFF. The CDR3 coding sequence is TGTGCCAGCAGCCAGGGGAGAGTTCCCTCCTACAATGAGCAGTTCTTC.

This chain uses TRBV28 with TRBJ1-5; D gene unclear. V shed 8 bases and J shed 7 bases, with 12 bases lying between them. Germline V lookup: CDR1 MDHEN, CDR2 SYDVKM. This CDR3 comprises 12 residues. The CDR3 nucleotides are TGTGCCAGCTCCCGGGGAAAGCAGCCCCAGCATTTT. This sequence encodes CASSRGKQPQHF.

The V call is TRBV5-1, the J call TRBJ2-1, with TRBD2 matching over 8 bases. CDR3 length equals 16 residues. Germline V CDR1 and CDR2: SGHRS, YFSETQ. After removal of 4 bases from V and 7 bases from J, the junction contained 13 bases not matched to a gene. The CDR3 loop reads CASSPEGSGNRNEQFF. The CDR3 DNA reads TGCGCCAGCAGCCCGGAGGGTAGCGGGAACCGAAATGAGCAGTTCTTC.

This chain's CDR3 is CASRQTGPAYEQYF. The DNA of the CDR3 is TGTGCCAGCAGACAGACAGGGCCTGCCTACGAGCAGTACTTC. This chain links TRBV3-1 (or the pseudogene TRBV3-2) with TRBJ2-7, with TRBD1 matching over 7 bases. Losses at the gene ends were 6 bases for V and 2 bases for J; bases not matched to a gene: 7. CDR3 length: 14 residues. Germline loops: CDR1 LGHDT, CDR2 YNNKEL (reference sequence).

This rearrangement joins TRBV27 to TRBJ2-7; the D gene is possibly TRBD1 (6 bases). This CDR3 has 14 residues. V lost 5 bases to trimming and J lost 2 bases, with 13 bases between them. Germline V gene sequence: CDR1 MNHEY, CDR2 SMNVEV (reference sequence). CDR3 nucleotides: TGTGCCAGCAGTCCTCTGGACAGACCCTACGAGCAGTACTTC. Amino acids: CASSPLDRPYEQYF.

V is TRBV29-1 and J is TRBJ2-7; 8 bases align to TRBD1. Losses at the gene ends were 7 bases for V and 4 bases for J; bases not matched to a gene: 9. This CDR3 is built from 13 residues. CDR1 and CDR2 (germline): SQVTM, ANQGSEA. CDR3 sequence: CSAEPGTGYEQYF. CDR3 coding DNA: TGCAGCGCCGAACCCGGGACAGGTTACGAGCAGTACTTC.

This chain connects TRBV3-1 (or the pseudogene TRBV3-2) to TRBJ1-6; weak D call: TRBD1 (5 bases). Germline CDR1 and CDR2: LGHDT and YNNKEL (reference sequence). V was trimmed by 0 bases and J by 10 bases, leaving 16 bases between them. The CDR3 totals 16 residues. CDR3 in amino acids: CASSQDGAGLGSPLHF. CDR3 sequence (DNA): TGTGCCAGCAGCCAAGATGGGGCAGGCTTAGGCTCACCCCTCCACTTT.

The chain is built from TRBV7-2 and TRBJ2-2; 10 bases align to TRBD1. Trimming removed 3 bases from V and 12 bases from J; junction bases left unmatched: 10. Germline V gene sequence: CDR1 SGHTA, CDR2 FQGNSA. This CDR3 is 15 amino acids long. As DNA, the CDR3 is TGTGCCAGCAGCTTGATAGGACAGGGGGTCGGACAGCTGTTTTTT. Protein sequence: CASSLIGQGVGQLFF.

The V gene is TRBV9, the J gene TRBJ1-3; perhaps TRBD1 as D (5 bases). The CDR3 covers 16 residues. Trimming cost V 6 bases and J 1 base, with 17 bases left between them. Germline V lookup: CDR1 SGDLS, CDR2 YYNGEE. CDR3 in DNA: TGTGCCAGCACCCCGGGGGGAGGGCAGTCTGGAAACACCATATATTTT. Encoded protein: CASTPGGGQSGNTIYF.

The chain recombines TRBV29-1 with TRBJ1-1, with D possibly being TRBD1 (6 bases). The CDR3 runs to 13 residues. V was clipped by 6 bases and J by 1 base, with 12 bases between them. Germline loops: CDR1 SQVTM, CDR2 ANQGSEA. CDR3 sequence reads: CSVGQTQNTEAFF. The CDR3 nucleotides are TGCAGCGTAGGACAGACTCAGAACACTGAAGCTTTCTTT.

This clone was seen just once. The chain links TRBV5-5 to TRBJ1-6; the D is unclear. There are 14 residues in the CDR3. CDR1 and CDR2 from the germline V gene are SGHKS and YYEKEE (reference sequence). With 2 bases removed from V and 7 bases from J, the gap between germline ends came to 10 bases. CDR3 protein: CASSFPPENSPLHF. The DNA for the CDR3 is TGTGCCAGCAGCTTCCCACCGGAGAATTCACCCCTCCACTTT. Variable domain in full (rest from reference TRBV5-5 and TRBJ1-6): DAGVTQSPTHLIKTRGQQVTLRCSPISGHKSVSWYQQVLGQGPQFIFQYYEKEERGRGNFPDRFSARQFPNYSSELNVNALLLGDSALYLCASSFPPENSPLHFGNGTRLTVT.

The chain joins TRBV7-3 to TRBJ2-1; D gene ambiguous. Germline V gene lookup returns CDR1 SGHTA and CDR2 FQGTGA. The CDR3 loop spans 15 amino acids. V was cut by 4 bases and J by 0 bases, with 10 bases left in between. CDR3 protein: CASSSFRSSYNEQFF. CDR3 in DNA: TGTGCCAGCAGCTCCTTCCGGAGCTCCTACAATGAGCAGTTCTTC.

This chain connects TRBV11-2 to TRBJ2-7; 8 nucleotides align to TRBD1. The trim removed 2 bases at V and 6 bases at J, leaving 9 bases unmatched. Germline assignment: CDR1 SGHAT and CDR2 FQNNGV. The CDR3 runs 15 residues. CDR3: CASSLLGQGAGEQYF. CDR3 DNA: TGTGCCAGCAGCTTACTAGGGCAGGGGGCCGGCGAGCAGTACTTC.